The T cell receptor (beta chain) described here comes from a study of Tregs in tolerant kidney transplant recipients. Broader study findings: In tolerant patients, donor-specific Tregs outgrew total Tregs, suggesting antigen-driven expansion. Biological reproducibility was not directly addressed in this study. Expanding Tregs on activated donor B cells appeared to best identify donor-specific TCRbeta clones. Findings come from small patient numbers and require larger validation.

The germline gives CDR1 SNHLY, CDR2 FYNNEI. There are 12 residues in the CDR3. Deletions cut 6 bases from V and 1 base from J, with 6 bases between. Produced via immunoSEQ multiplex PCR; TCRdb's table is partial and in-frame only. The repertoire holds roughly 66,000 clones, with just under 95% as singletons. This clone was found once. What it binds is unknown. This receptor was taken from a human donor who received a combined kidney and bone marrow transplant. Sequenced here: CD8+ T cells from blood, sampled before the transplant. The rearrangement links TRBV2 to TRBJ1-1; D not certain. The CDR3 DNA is TGTGCCAGCAGACAAAAGAACACTGAAGCTTTCTTT. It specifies CASRQKNTEAFF.